Listed here is a single T cell receptor (beta chain). This sample is part of a study of shared clonotypes between healthy human individuals. The germline gives CDR1 ENHRY, CDR2 SYGVKD. Trimming took 2 bases from V and 5 from J; bases not matched to a gene: 0. This CDR3 spans 13 amino acids. Authors' data handling: Filtering differed because ImmunoSEQ produced junction-only sequences that carried no quality scores. Assay used: immunoSEQ multiplex PCR; TCRdb lists only in-frame clones, some missing. V and J calls and clone size are those listed in that table; D and trimming were worked out from the DNA. This sample has nearly 750,000 clones, with just under 75% found just once.

V gene TRBV10-3 combines with J gene TRBJ2-1, with 7 bases lining up with TRBD2. The specimen sequenced was memory CD4+ T cells sorted from blood. Subset here: CD45RA-negative fraction. The TCR sequence derives from a woman in her 30s in good health. The CDR3 region has the DNA TGTGCCATCAGTGAGCGGGGGGACAATGAGCAGTTCTTC. Its translation: CAISERGDNEQFF.